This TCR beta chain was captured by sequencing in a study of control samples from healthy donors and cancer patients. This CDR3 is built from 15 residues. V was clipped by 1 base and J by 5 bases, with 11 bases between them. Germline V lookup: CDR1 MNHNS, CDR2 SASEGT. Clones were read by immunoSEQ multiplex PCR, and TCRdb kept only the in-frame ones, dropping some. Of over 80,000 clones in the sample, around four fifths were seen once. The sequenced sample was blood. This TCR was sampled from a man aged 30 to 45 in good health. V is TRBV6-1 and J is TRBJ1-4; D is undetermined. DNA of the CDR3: TGTGCCAGCAGTGAAGTGAACAGTGGGAATGAAAAACTGTTTTTT. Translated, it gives CASSEVNSGNEKLFF.